This T cell receptor (beta chain) was sequenced for a study of blood T cell repertoires in COVID-19. Study-wide context: Material from acute and convalescent COVID-19 was sourced from the United States, Italy and Spain. PBMCs, B-cell-depleted T cells, or T cells were the source of the cDNA or gDNA that made up the material.

Germline V lookup: CDR1 MNHEY, CDR2 SVGAGI. This CDR3 comprises 16 residues. V dropped 0 bases and J dropped 6 bases, with 17 bases sitting between them. Methods used by the authors: Estimated nucleated cell counts came from reference gene primer amplification. Generated by immunoSEQ multiplex PCR, the TCRdb table keeps only in-frame clones and is missing some. The V and J calls and the clone size are those of that table, but D and trimming were determined from the DNA. The repertoire holds 120,000 to 150,000 clones, with 75% to 85% as singletons. This clonotype was sampled from a man between 45 and 60 years old with acute or convalescent COVID-19. The J gene is TRBJ1-2, the V gene TRBV6-5, with a possible D match to TRBD1 (5 bases). Sequenced: peripheral blood. The CDR3, as DNA: TGTGCCAGCAGTTACTCGGTCTTAGGCAGGGTCAATGGCTACACCTTC. Translation gives CASSYSVLGRVNGYTF.